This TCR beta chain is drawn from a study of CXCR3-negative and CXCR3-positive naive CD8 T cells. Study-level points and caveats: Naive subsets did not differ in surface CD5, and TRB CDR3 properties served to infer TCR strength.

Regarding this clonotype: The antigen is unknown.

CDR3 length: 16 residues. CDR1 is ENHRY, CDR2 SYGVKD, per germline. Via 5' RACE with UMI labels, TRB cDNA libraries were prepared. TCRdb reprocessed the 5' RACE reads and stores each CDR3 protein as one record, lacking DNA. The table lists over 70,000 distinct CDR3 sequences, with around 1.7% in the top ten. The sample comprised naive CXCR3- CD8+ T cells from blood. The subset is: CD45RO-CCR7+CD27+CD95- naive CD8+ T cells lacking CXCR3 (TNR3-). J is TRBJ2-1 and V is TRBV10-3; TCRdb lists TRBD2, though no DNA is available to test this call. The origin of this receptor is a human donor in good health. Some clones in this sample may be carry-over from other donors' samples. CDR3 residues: CAISETLAGNRNEQFF.